What follows describes a single T cell receptor beta chain. Antigen unknown. This sample was taken from a study of siplizumab effects on memory and regulatory T cells. Study conclusions and caveats: Roughly 80-97% of proliferating CD4+ or CD8+ clones defied assignment to a naive or memory phenotype. Mappable alloreactive CD4+ clones were on average around 69% Treg-derived with siplizumab, approximately 26% in controls.

Data came from immunoSEQ multiplex PCR; TCRdb stores just in-frame clones and leaves some out. The data show about 10,000 clones, with over 40% seen just once and around a tenth held by the top ten. The CDR3 length is 16 residues. The V and J ends lost 1 base and 1 base respectively, with 13 bases between them. Germline loops: CDR1 KGHSH, CDR2 LQKENI. A 37°C coculture lasting around 6 days was applied to the mixed lymphocyte reaction cells. The sample consisted of CFSE-low (dividing) CD8+ T cells sorted from an allogeneic mixed lymphocyte reaction. This chain connects TRBV18 to TRBJ1-1; tentative D call: TRBD1 (5 bases). The source is a human donor in good health; the cells came from an allogeneic mixed lymphocyte reaction. DNA for the CDR3: TGTGCCAGCTCACCACTCCAGGGTTCGGGGAACACTGAAGCTTTCTTT. Its protein is CASSPLQGSGNTEAFF.